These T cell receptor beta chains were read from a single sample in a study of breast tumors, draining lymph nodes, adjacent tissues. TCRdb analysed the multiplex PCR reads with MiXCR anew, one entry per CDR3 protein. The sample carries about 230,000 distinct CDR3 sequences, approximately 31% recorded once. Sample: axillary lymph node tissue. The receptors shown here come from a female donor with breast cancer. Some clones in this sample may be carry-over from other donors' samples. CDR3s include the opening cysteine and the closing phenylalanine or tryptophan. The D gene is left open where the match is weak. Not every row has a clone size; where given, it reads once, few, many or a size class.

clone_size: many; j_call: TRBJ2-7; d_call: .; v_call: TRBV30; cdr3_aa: CAWSASLYEQYF; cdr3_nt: TGTGCCTGGAGTGCCTCCCTATACGAGCAGTACTTC
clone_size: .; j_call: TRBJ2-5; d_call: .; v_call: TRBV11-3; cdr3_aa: CASSLLETPYF; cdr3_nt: TGTGCCAGCAGCTTATTGGAGACCCCGTACTTC
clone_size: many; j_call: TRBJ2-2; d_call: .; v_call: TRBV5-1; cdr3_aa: CASSPSYSRAGELFF; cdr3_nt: TGCGCCAGCAGCCCTTCCTATAGCCGGGCCGGGGAGCTGTTTTTT
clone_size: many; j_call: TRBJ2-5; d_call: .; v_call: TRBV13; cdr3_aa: CASSISDQETQYF; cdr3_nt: TGTGCCAGCAGCATTAGCGACCAAGAGACCCAGTACTTC
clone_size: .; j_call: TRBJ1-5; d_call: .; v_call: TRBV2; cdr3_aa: CASSAVGLPSGNQPQHF; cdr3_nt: TGTGCCAGCAGTGCGGTTGGTCTCCCTTCGGGCAATCAGCCCCAGCATTTT
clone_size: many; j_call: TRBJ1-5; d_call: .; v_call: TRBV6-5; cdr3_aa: CASSQRQGGNQPQHF; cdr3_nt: TGTGCCAGCAGTCAAAGGCAGGGTGGAAATCAGCCCCAGCATTTT
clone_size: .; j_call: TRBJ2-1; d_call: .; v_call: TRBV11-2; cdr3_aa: CASSLVWGAWGKINNEQFF; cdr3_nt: TGTGCCAGCAGCTTAGTTTGGGGAGCGTGGGGAAAAATTAACAATGAGCAGTTCTTC
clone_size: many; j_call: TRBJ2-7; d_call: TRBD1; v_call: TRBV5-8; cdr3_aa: CASNVQGVRYEQYF; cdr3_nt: TGTGCCAGCAACGTACAGGGGGTTAGGTACGAGCAGTACTTC
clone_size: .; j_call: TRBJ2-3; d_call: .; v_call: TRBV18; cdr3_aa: CASSRTVSTGDTQYF; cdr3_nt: TGTGCCAGCTCACGGACAGTTTCTACGGGGGATACGCAGTATTTT
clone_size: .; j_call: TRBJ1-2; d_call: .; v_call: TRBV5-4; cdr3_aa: CASSSRGARYGYTF; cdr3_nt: TGTGCCAGCAGCTCCCGGGGGGCGCGCTATGGCTACACCTTC
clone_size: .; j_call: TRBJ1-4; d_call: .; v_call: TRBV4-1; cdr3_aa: CASSQDPEKLFF; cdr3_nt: TGCGCCAGCAGCCAAGATCCCGAAAAACTGTTTTTT
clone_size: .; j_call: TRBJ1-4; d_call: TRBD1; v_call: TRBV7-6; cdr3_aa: CASSRRTGATNEKLFF; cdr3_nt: TGTGCCAGCAGCCGAAGGACAGGGGCAACTAATGAAAAACTGTTTTTT
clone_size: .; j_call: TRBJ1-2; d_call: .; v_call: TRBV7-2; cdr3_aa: CASSQGSSYGYTF; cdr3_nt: TGTGCCAGCAGCCAAGGGTCGTCCTATGGCTACACCTTC
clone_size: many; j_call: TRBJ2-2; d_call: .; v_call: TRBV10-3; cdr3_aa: CAISESQVTGELFF; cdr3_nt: TGTGCCATCAGTGAGTCGCAGGTAACCGGGGAGCTGTTTTTT
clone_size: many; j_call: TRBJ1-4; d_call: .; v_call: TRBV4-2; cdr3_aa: CASSQEMLRINEKLFF; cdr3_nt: TGTGCCAGCAGCCAAGAGATGCTAAGGATTAATGAAAAACTGTTTTTT
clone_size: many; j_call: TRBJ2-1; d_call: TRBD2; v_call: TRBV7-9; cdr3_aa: CASRTLGGSSYNEQFF; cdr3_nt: TGTGCCAGCAGAACCCTCGGCGGGAGCTCCTACAATGAGCAGTTCTTC
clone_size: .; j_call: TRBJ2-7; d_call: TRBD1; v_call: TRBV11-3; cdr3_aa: CAGSWEGDSLSYEQHF; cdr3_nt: TGTGCCGGCAGCTGGGAAGGGGACAGTCTCTCCTACGAGCAGCACTTC
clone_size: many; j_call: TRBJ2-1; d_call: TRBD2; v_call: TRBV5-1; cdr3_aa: CASSSATSLINFF; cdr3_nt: TGCGCCAGCAGCTCGGCGACTAGCCTCATTAATTTCTTC
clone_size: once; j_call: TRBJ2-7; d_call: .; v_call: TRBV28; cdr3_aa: CASSLSPRYEQYF; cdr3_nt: TGTGCCAGCAGTTTAAGTCCCCGATACGAGCAGTACTTC
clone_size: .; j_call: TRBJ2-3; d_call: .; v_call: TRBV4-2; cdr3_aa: CASSLGNGAYNEQYF; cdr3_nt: TGTGCCAGCAGCTTAGGGAATGGGGCCTACAATGAGCAGTATTTT
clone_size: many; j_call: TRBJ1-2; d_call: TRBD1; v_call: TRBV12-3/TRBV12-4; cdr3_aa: CASSMGQGRGYGYTF; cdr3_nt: TGTGCCAGCAGTATGGGACAGGGACGAGGCTATGGCTACACCTTC
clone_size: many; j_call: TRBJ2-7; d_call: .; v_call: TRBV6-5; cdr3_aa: CASSHSLRPSVYEQYF; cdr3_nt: TGTGCCAGCAGTCACTCGTTACGGCCGAGCGTCTACGAGCAGTACTTC
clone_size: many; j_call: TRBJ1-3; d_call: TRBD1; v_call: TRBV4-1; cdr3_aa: CASSQVGRTGEGNTIYF; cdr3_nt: TGCGCCAGCAGCCAAGTTGGTAGGACAGGGGAAGGAAACACCATATATTTT
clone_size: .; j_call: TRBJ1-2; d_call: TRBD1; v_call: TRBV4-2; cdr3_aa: CASSQPGGADGYTF; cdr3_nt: TGTGCCAGCAGTCAACCAGGGGGCGCCGATGGCTACACCTTC
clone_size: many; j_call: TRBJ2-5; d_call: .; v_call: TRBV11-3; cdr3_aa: CASSLVSNRQETQYF; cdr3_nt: TGTGCCAGCAGCTTAGTCTCTAACCGACAAGAGACCCAGTACTTC
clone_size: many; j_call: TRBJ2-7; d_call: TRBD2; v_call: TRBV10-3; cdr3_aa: CAIRGGGRTIDEQYF; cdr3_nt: TGTGCCATCAGGGGAGGCGGGAGGACCATTGACGAGCAGTACTTC
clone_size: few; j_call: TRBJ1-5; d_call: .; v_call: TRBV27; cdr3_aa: CASKPSGGPVGNQPQHF; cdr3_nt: TGTGCCAGCAAACCGTCTGGGGGCCCGGTGGGCAATCAGCCCCAGCATTTT
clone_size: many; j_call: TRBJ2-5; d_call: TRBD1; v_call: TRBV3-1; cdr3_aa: CASSPRDRGLKGTQYF; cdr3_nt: TGTGCCAGCAGCCCTAGGGACAGGGGGCTTAAGGGGACCCAGTACTTC
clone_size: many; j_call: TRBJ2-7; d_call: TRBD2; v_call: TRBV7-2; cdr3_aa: CASSFAGDGYEQYF; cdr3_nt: TGTGCCAGCAGCTTCGCGGGAGACGGCTACGAGCAGTACTTC
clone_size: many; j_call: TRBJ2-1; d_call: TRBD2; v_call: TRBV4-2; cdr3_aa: CASSHTRGSSGRETYNEQFF; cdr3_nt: TGTGCCAGCAGCCACACCAGGGGGAGCAGCGGGAGGGAGACCTACAATGAGCAGTTCTTC